A single sample gave rise to the 30 T cell receptor beta chains below, sequenced in a study of CD8+CD57+ T cells in acquired aplastic anemia. Genomic DNA served as template for TCR beta VDJ and CDR3 profiling. TCRdb passed the reads through MiXCR, listing each CDR3 protein once. In the table there are 120,000 or so distinct CDR3 sequences, nearly 40% of which are singletons. An expansion of CD8+CD57+ cells by flow cytometry had been shown in patients chosen for sequencing. Source material: sorted CD4+, CD8+, or CD8+CD57+ T cells (not recorded which) from PBMCs. The receptor set was obtained from a human donor with aplastic anemia.

J is TRBJ1-5 and V is TRBV12-3 or TRBV12-4; D might be TRBD1 (6 bases). The CDR3 has 13 amino acids. V was clipped by 3 bases and J by 5 bases, with 8 bases between them. The CDR3 nucleotides are TGTGCCAGCAGTTTGGGACAAGATCAGCCCCAGCATTTT. Its translation is CASSLGQDQPQHF.

This clonotype was found many times. The CDR3: CSAREVQGLRGYTF. CDR3 DNA sequence: TGCAGTGCTAGAGAGGTACAGGGGCTACGTGGCTACACCTTC. J is TRBJ1-2 and V is TRBV20-1; 7 nucleotides agree with TRBD1. Germline V gene lookup returns CDR1 DFQATT and CDR2 SNEGSKA (reference sequence). This CDR3 has 14 amino acids. The ends lost 0 bases at V and 7 bases at J; junction bases unmatched: 8.

This clonotype was seen repeatedly, ten times or more. This sequence joins TRBV7-9 and TRBJ2-6; D unresolved. Germline CDR1 and CDR2: SEHNR and FQNEAQ (reference sequence). V was pared by 2 bases and J by 8 bases, with 13 bases between. The CDR3 length is 15 residues. The CDR3 nucleotides read TGTGCCAGCAGCTTAAGCTCAGGAAGGTCCAACGTCCTGACTTTC. Translation: CASSLSSGRSNVLTF. Full variable domain (missing parts from reference TRBV7-9 and TRBJ2-6): DTGVSQNPRHKITKRGQNVTFRCDPISEHNRLYWYRQTLGQGPEFLTYFQNEAQLEKSRLLSDRFSAERPKGSFSTLEIQRTEQGDSAMYLCASSLSSGRSNVLTFGAGSRLTVL.

This clonotype has just a few counts. This rearrangement joins TRBV24-1 to TRBJ2-5, with TRBD1 matching over 7 bases. CDR3 length: 14 residues. The V gene's germline CDR1 is KGHDR and CDR2 SFDVKD. Losses at the gene ends were 4 bases for V and 9 bases for J; bases not matched to a gene: 10. CDR3 residues: CATSDEGTVMPQYF. CDR3 nucleotide sequence: TGTGCCACCAGTGACGAAGGGACAGTTATGCCCCAGTACTTC.

This clonotype was found many times. The rearrangement uses TRBV14 and TRBJ1-1; tentatively, D is TRBD1 (5 bases). CDR3 length: 15 residues. Per germline, CDR1 SGHDN and CDR2 FVKESK. V was trimmed by 4 bases and J by 1 base, leaving 13 bases between them. CDR3 in DNA: TGTGCCAGCAGCCCCGGATCCACAGGGAACACTGAAGCTTTCTTT. It is translated as CASSPGSTGNTEAFF.

This clonotype was found a few times. The chain recombines TRBV11-2 with TRBJ1-1; TRBD1 is a possible D gene (6 bases). This CDR3 comprises 15 residues. V lost 5 bases and J lost 0, with 13 bases in between. The V gene's germline CDR1 is SGHAT and CDR2 FQNNGV. The CDR3 DNA reads as TGTGCCAGCAGCCTAAGACAGGAACTGAACACTGAAGCTTTCTTT. Translated: CASSLRQELNTEAFF.

On this clonotype: A much larger clonotype is one base distant, so this may be a read error. The chain has TRBV6-1 and TRBJ1-2; D gene unclear. CDR3 length: 12 residues. From germline, CDR1 is MNHNS and CDR2 SASEGT. The germline V and J ends were trimmed by 3 bases and 5 bases, with 7 bases remaining between them. DNA for the CDR3: TGTGCCAGCAGTGACACGGTATATGGCTACACCTTC. It specifies CASSDTVYGYTF.

Ten or more counts support this clonotype. The V call is TRBV12-3 or TRBV12-4, the J call TRBJ1-1; D not certain. Trimming left V 1 base short and J 1 base short, with 10 bases between. This CDR3 region has 15 residues. The CDR3 loop is CASSLERLPNTEAFF. CDR3 sequence (DNA): TGTGCCAGCAGTTTAGAGAGACTTCCGAACACTGAAGCTTTCTTT.

About this clonotype: Since a much larger clone is just one base distant, this may be a read error. Since no conserved phenylalanine or tryptophan closes the CDR3, a read error is the likely cause. The chain carries TRBV6-2 or TRBV6-3 and TRBJ2-5; TRBD2 aligns across 7 bases. Trimming at V came to 10 bases and at J to 9 bases, leaving 20 bases not matched to a gene. The CDR3 runs 15 residues. Germline V CDR1 and CDR2: MNHEY, SVGEGT. The CDR3 DNA reads as TGTGCCACCAGCGGCCTGGGCAAAGCGGGGAGGTCCCAGTACTCC. It specifies CATSGLGKAGRSQYS.

This clonotype was recorded many times. The chain carries TRBV28 and TRBJ1-2; maybe TRBD1 (5 bases). The V end was cut by 8 bases, the J end by 8 bases, with 18 bases between. CDR3 length: 13 residues. CDR1 MDHEN and CDR2 SYDVKM come from the germline V gene. The CDR3 region is CASRAREGDGYTF. CDR3 bases: TGTGCCAGCCGGGCCAGGGAAGGGGACGGCTACACCTTC.

This clonotype was counted between two and nine times. A junction boundary mismatches the germline segment, possibly from a read error. The chain joins TRBV3-1 to TRBJ1-2; D unclear. The CDR3 sequence is 13 residues long. Germline CDR1 reads LGHDT; CDR2 reads YNNKEL (reference sequence). The CDR3 spells CASSQTLIPGCTF. As DNA, the CDR3 is TGTGCCAGCAGCCAGACCCTTATCCCGGGCTGCACCTTC.

This clonotype has a single count. J is TRBJ2-2 and V is TRBV6-1; D tentatively fits TRBD1 or TRBD2 (5 bases each). Trimming cost V 6 bases and J 4 bases, with 15 bases left between them. CDR3 length equals 15 residues. Germline loops: CDR1 MNHNS, CDR2 SASEGT. Here the CDR3 reads CASRGSGRATGELFF. For the CDR3, the DNA is TGTGCCAGCAGGGGGAGCGGCAGGGCCACCGGGGAGCTGTTTTTT.

This clonotype was recorded only once. The rearrangement joins TRBV7-2 to TRBJ1-2; weak D call: TRBD1 (5 bases). Between the trimmed V and J ends, which lost 5 bases and 4 bases, there was a span of 14 bases. The CDR3 has 14 residues. Germline values: CDR1 SGHTA, CDR2 FQGNSA. The CDR3, as DNA: TGTGCCAGCAGCCCGGAGGGGACCCCCTATGGCTACACCTTC. Its translation: CASSPEGTPYGYTF.

This chain uses TRBV10-2 with TRBJ1-1; 9 nucleotides match TRBD1. The CDR3 runs to 14 residues. Per the germline V gene, CDR1 is WSHSY and CDR2 is SAAADI. J gave up 2 bases and V 7 bases, and 5 bases lay outside the gene matches. CDR3 in amino acids: CASIIQGANTEAFF. In DNA, the CDR3 is TGCGCCAGCATCATACAGGGGGCTAACACTGAAGCTTTCTTT.

This clonotype was observed at least ten times. Sequence at one end of the junction differs from germline and may be a read error. The chain combines TRBV20-1 with TRBJ1-1; D ambiguous. The germline V gene has CDR1 DFQATT and CDR2 SNEGSKA (reference sequence). CDR3 size: 12 residues. The CDR3 spells CSARTENNEAFF. For the CDR3, the DNA is TGCAGTGCTAGAACCGAAAACAATGAAGCTTTCTTT.

The gene calls are TRBV5-5 and TRBJ1-1; the D gene is possibly TRBD1 (5 bases). Per the germline V gene, CDR1 is SGHKS and CDR2 is YYEKEE (reference sequence). This CDR3 contains 16 residues. V was pared by 5 bases and J by 7 bases, with 24 bases between. CDR3 in DNA: TGTGCCAGCAGACCTCCGGGGATCGGGGCCGGGGGTGAAGCTTTCTTT. Protein: CASRPPGIGAGGEAFF. Complete variable domain (other parts from reference TRBV5-5 and TRBJ1-1): DAGVTQSPTHLIKTRGQQVTLRCSPISGHKSVSWYQQVLGQGPQFIFQYYEKEERGRGNFPDRFSARQFPNYSSELNVNALLLGDSALYLCASRPPGIGAGGEAFFGQGTRLTVV.

This chain joins TRBV12-3 or TRBV12-4 and TRBJ2-5; tentative D call: TRBD1 (7 bases). Trimming removed 6 bases at V and 3 bases at J, with 11 bases between. The CDR3 is 13 residues long. The CDR3 nucleotides read TGTGCCAGCAGCGTCAGGGGGGAAGAGACCCAGTACTTC. This sequence encodes CASSVRGEETQYF.

A remark on this clonotype: As the CDR3 is not closed by the conserved phenylalanine or tryptophan, this likely results from a read error. This chain links TRBV28 with TRBJ1-5; perhaps TRBD1 as D (6 bases). The germline V gene has CDR1 MDHEN and CDR2 SYDVKM. CDR3 length: 14 amino acids. V lost 8 bases and J lost 6, with 17 bases in between. CDR3 loop: CASEIGGAVQPQHL. CDR3 DNA sequence: TGTGCCAGCGAAATCGGGGGGGCCGTTCAGCCCCAGCATCTT.

The sample holds many counts of this clonotype. The V gene is TRBV6-1, the J gene TRBJ1-2; TRBD1 agrees at 9 bases. Germline V gene lookup returns CDR1 MNHNS and CDR2 SASEGT. The CDR3 sequence is 13 residues long. V lost 7 bases, J lost 8 bases, and 8 bases stayed unmatched. The CDR3 DNA follows: TGTGCCAGCAAAGCGACAGGGGGAAGAGGCTACACCTTC. It codes for CASKATGGRGYTF.

This clonotype came up many times. The rearrangement uses TRBV20-1 and TRBJ1-2, with 8 bases fitting TRBD1. Germline lookup yields CDR1 DFQATT and CDR2 SNEGSKA (reference sequence). V lost 4 bases and J lost 4; bases outside the gene matches: 11. CDR3 length: 15 residues. The CDR3 reads CSANNPGGLGYGYTF. The CDR3 coding sequence is TGCAGTGCTAATAACCCAGGGGGCTTGGGCTATGGCTACACCTTC.

As to this clonotype: One base away lies a much larger clone, so this may be a sequencing read error. The chain links TRBV11-2 to TRBJ2-1, with D possibly called TRBD1 or TRBD2 (6 bases each). This CDR3 has 15 residues. V lost 0 bases, J lost 12 bases, and 18 bases lay in between. The germline V gene has CDR1 SGHAT and CDR2 FQNNGV. The CDR3 DNA reads as TGTGCCAGCAGCTTAGATGGGGGGCGGGGTGATGGGCAGTTCTTC. Translating gives CASSLDGGRGDGQFF.

This clonotype was recorded many times. J is TRBJ1-1 and V is TRBV11-2; tentatively, D is TRBD1 (6 bases). CDR1 is SGHAT and CDR2 is FQNNGV in the germline V gene. Trimming left V 4 bases short and J 3 bases short, with 15 bases between. This CDR3 is built from 15 residues. This CDR3 is CASSSGQSYDTEAFF. Written as DNA, the CDR3 is TGTGCCAGCAGCTCGGGACAATCCTATGACACTGAAGCTTTCTTT.

The sample holds one count of this clonotype. A much larger clone is a single base away; this may be a read error. This likely comes from a read error, as the CDR3 has no conserved phenylalanine or tryptophan at its end. This chain joins TRBV4-2 and TRBJ1-3; D unclear. CDR1 is LGHNA and CDR2 is YNFKEQ in the germline V gene. Trimming cost V 4 bases and J 0 bases, with 10 bases left between them. The CDR3 spans 15 residues. The CDR3 bases are TGTGCCAGCAGCCGAATCGGAGGCTCTGGAAACACCATATATCTT. This encodes CASSRIGGSGNTIYL.

Many counts were recorded for this clonotype. This rearrangement joins TRBV12-3 or TRBV12-4 to TRBJ2-7; 10 nucleotides agree with TRBD1. The CDR3 is 13 residues long. Losses at the gene ends were 5 bases for V and 6 bases for J; bases not matched to a gene: 4. This CDR3 is CASSAGTGVEQYF. For the CDR3, the DNA is TGTGCCAGCAGTGCCGGGACAGGGGTCGAGCAGTACTTC.

The chain uses TRBV5-6 and TRBJ1-4, with D possibly matching TRBD1 (6 bases). Germline V CDR1 and CDR2: SGHDT, YYEEEE. V lost 3 bases, J lost 7 bases, and 22 bases lay in between. CDR3 length: 17 residues. The CDR3 coding sequence is TGTGCCAGCAGCTGGGGGCCCTTGGGGACCGAGGGTGAAAAACTGTTTTTT. As protein: CASSWGPLGTEGEKLFF.

The chain links TRBV19 to TRBJ1-2, with 8 bases matching TRBD1. Germline CDR1 and CDR2: LNHDA and SQIVND (reference sequence). The CDR3 is 14 amino acids. V was clipped by 6 bases and J by 2 bases; unmatched bases: 5. In DNA form, the CDR3 reads TGTGCCAGTAGACCGGGACAGGTCAACTATGGCTACACCTTC. Its translation is CASRPGQVNYGYTF.

This rearrangement joins TRBV25-1 to TRBJ2-7, with D tentatively TRBD1 (6 bases). The germline V and J ends were trimmed by 0 bases and 6 bases, with 21 bases remaining between them. CDR3 size: 17 residues. In germline, CDR1 is MGHDK, CDR2 SYGVNS. CDR3 bases: TGTGCCAGCAGTGAATATAATCTGGGGGCAGGGGCCGGCGAGCAGTACTTC. The encoded protein is CASSEYNLGAGAGEQYF.

This chain joins TRBV9 and TRBJ2-3, with a possible D match to TRBD2 (5 bases). The V gene's germline CDR1 is SGDLS and CDR2 YYNGEE. Trimming took 2 bases from V and 6 from J, leaving 16 bases between them. The CDR3 consists of 15 residues. The CDR3 sequence: CASSVGSPGGDTQYF. CDR3 nucleotides: TGTGCCAGCAGCGTGGGCTCTCCGGGCGGGGATACGCAGTATTTT.

The chain joins TRBV7-8 to TRBJ2-7, with 11 bases aligning to TRBD1. Looked up from germline, CDR1 is SGHVS and CDR2 is FQNEAQ. The CDR3 is 16 amino acids. The V and J ends lost 4 bases and 3 bases, in that order; junction bases with no gene match: 8. CDR3: CASSSGTGGLLYEQYF. CDR3 sequence (DNA): TGTGCCAGCAGCTCGGGGACAGGGGGTCTTCTCTACGAGCAGTACTTC.

This clonotype came up many times. J is TRBJ1-1 and V is TRBV7-2; D is unresolved. This CDR3 has 13 residues. CDR1 is SGHTA and CDR2 is FQGNSA in the germline V gene. V lost 4 bases, J lost 8 bases, and 14 bases lay in between. CDR3 nucleotide sequence: TGTGCCAGCAGCTCTGGTGGGCAGTCGGAAGCTTTCTTT. Amino acids: CASSSGGQSEAFF.